This TCR beta chain was sequenced during a study of blood T cell repertoires in COVID-19. The ends were cut back, 3 bases at V and 7 bases at J, with 13 bases in the middle. CDR1 SQVTM and CDR2 ANQGSEA come from the germline V gene. The CDR3 runs to 13 residues. Repertoires were generated with immunoSEQ multiplex PCR, while TCRdb's copy carries only in-frame clones and drops some. Altogether about 130,000 clones are present, roughly 80% being singletons, with the ten largest covering about a sixth. The sequencing sample was made of peripheral blood. The source is a woman aged 80 or over with acute or convalescent COVID-19. This rearrangement joins TRBV29-1 to TRBJ1-5, with D unresolved. CDR3 loop: CSVDSPSGQPQHF. The CDR3 coding sequence is TGCAGCGTTGATAGCCCCTCGGGACAGCCCCAGCATTTT. The variable domain in full, completed from reference TRBV29-1 and TRBJ1-5, reads SAVISQKPSRDICQRGTSLTIQCQVDSQVTMMFWYRQQPGQSLTLIATANQGSEATYESGFVIDKFPISRPNLTFSTLTVSNMSPEDSSIYLCSVDSPSGQPQHFGDGTRLSIL.